This TCR beta chain originates from a study of cytomegalovirus exposure and HLA in healthy donors (dated by TCRdb to the late 2010s). About the investigation overall: An earlier analysis of several hundred of the donors reported approximately 280 Gb of sequence data and 117 million unique TCR beta sequences obtained from 180 million or so T cells. Every discovery cohort repertoire had been produced on one sequencing platform. An earlier analysis of approximately 500 of the donors applied high-throughput TCR beta sequencing to assess whether each TCR beta V gene segment acted as functional or pseudogenic. A later analysis re-examined previously published TCR beta repertoires from 500 to 700 donors and added high-resolution HLA genotyping to investigate patterns of TCR occurrence. Using immunosequencing, the study profiled T cell repertoires from approximately 700 subjects and related those repertoires to cytomegalovirus serostatus. Typing coverage varied by locus: about 620-630 donors for A, B, C, DRB1 and DQB1; under 550 for DQA1; 606 for DPA1; around 490 for DPB1. About five DR-DQ haplotypes were treated as single units for association and clustering because of strong linkage in the cohort. Of the roughly 400 genotyped donors, 65% to 90% fell in the genetic ancestry cluster associated with self-reported Caucasian donors. The study aimed to test whether cataloging public T cell receptors could reveal signatures of past pathogen exposure. Among some 400 genotyped donors of the cohort, an average of approximately 240,000 unique TCR beta nucleotide sequences was sequenced per donor, of which roughly 18% were non-productive. To predict cytomegalovirus infection status, the study combined high-throughput TCR immunosequencing, statistical association of individual TCRs with disease status, and machine learning. An early release that covered some 630 HLA-typed donors contained 250 to 350 gigabases of sequencing data and tens of millions of unique TCR sequences. Class I and class II HLA loci were covered by the typing at four-digit resolution. Donor age, sex, ethnicity and CMV serostatus were compiled alongside the repertoire data. A later genetic analysis used genome-wide SNP genotypes for 398 of the 666 donors, treating that subset as a discovery cohort. In the later analysis, no new phenotypic data were used to find candidate immune exposures; instead, reliance was placed on TCR beta sequences and their occurrence across donors. A separate validation cohort of 100 to 150 different subjects was used in addition to the 666-subject first cohort.

Its CDR3 holds 16 amino acids, cysteine through phenylalanine. Only the CDR3 portion is preserved as DNA: 48 bases, with reading frame beginning at the first base. V and J are truncated by 4 bases and 6 bases respectively, leaving an intervening sequence of 16 bases. The cohort was made up of several hundred healthy bone marrow donors. At the time of sampling, every cohort member was nominally healthy, though immune exposures that went unrecorded were likely present. CMV serostatus was recorded as positive for some 300 and negative for 352 of the 666 cohort members, whereas no CMV serostatus was recorded for the donor in question. Every donor gave a peripheral blood sample, and the peripheral blood mononuclear cells from that sample were used for TCR beta sequencing. The Qiagen DNeasy Blood Extraction Kit was used to extract genomic DNA from the blood cell samples. Library method: the immunoSEQ multiplex PCR assay. A mixture of 60 forward primers for TCR Vbeta segments and 13 reverse primers for TCR Jbeta segments was used in the multiplex PCR. The CDR3 region of rearranged TCR beta genes was amplified from genomic DNA by a multiplex PCR assay. The Illumina HiSeq System was used to sequence the amplified TCR beta libraries as 87-base-pair reads. In the original analysis: A later analysis tallied some 79 million unique TCR beta chains across the 660 or so repertoires, and roughly 11 million of those chains were shared by two or more donors. To remove PCR and sequencing errors, raw reads were error-corrected and collapsed into unique sequences using a nearest-neighbor algorithm that merged closely related sequences. CDR3 sequences were aligned to IMGT reference sequences to assign V, D and J gene segments. Each retained sequence needed at least a six-nucleotide match to both a V gene segment and a J gene segment. A rearrangement counted as productive if the CDR3 had no stop codons and remained in frame with V and J, and every other rearrangement counted as non-productive. CDR3 was defined according to IMGT convention as the region running from the second conserved V-encoded cysteine to the conserved J-encoded phenylalanine. Sequences without an unambiguous match to a single V gene segment were excluded from the earlier analysis of approximately 560 of the donors. An earlier analysis of about 600 of the donors called V segments functional above 56.7% productive rearrangements and segregating when the between-donor standard deviation exceeded 5%. A statistical classification framework was built for diagnosing cytomegalovirus status from the catalog of TCR beta chain sequences. In a later analysis, TCR nucleotide sequences were compared against IMGT/GENE-DB human TR gene sequences so that V and J genes could be assigned. The TCRdist pipeline was used in a later analysis to assign CDR3 sequences and most-parsimonious VDJ recombination scenarios. A later analysis defined each TCR beta chain by its CDR3 amino acid sequence plus V-gene family, and excluded reads lacking a unique V-gene family. To address suspected cross-contamination and a sequencing artifact, a later analysis removed approximately 590 highly shared, low-generation-probability nucleotide sequences. For each public chain, a later analysis derived a clonal expansion index from normalized ranks of inferred template counts within each repertoire. In a later analysis, generation probabilities were computed using a VDJ recombination model fitted to out-of-frame rearrangements, and the results were checked against IGoR. In a later analysis, TCR-TCR, TCR-HLA and TCR-CMV co-occurrence was scored with hypergeometric tests, and a repertoire-size bias correction was applied to TCR pairs. To estimate false discovery rates, a later analysis permuted the HLA or CMV assignments 20 times. In a later analysis, co-occurring TCRs were grouped using DBSCAN, and TCRdist sequence similarity was added for clustering within HLA-allele-positive subsets. Co-occurrence clustering excluded repertoires with fewer than 30,000 or more than 120,000 public chains, plus five with anomalous nucleotide sharing. TCRdb stores this immuneACCESS table with in-frame sequences only. Part of the clones is absent; in the studies checked, under half of the shortfall reflects unresolved V genes, and no reason is known for the rest. V and J calls and clone size are given by that table; D and trimming were obtained from the DNA. The sample contains some 170,000 clones, just over 70% of them found a single time. The top ten clonotypes cover around 2.3% of the sample.

Broad study findings and their caveats: The presence/absence analyses assumed that sequencing depth was roughly uniform across donors, and that assumption may not be true. Several of the top co-occurrence clusters appeared to be linked to parvovirus B19, influenza, CMV and Epstein-Barr virus, according to a later analysis. In this cohort, only TCR beta chains were sequenced, and detectable features were limited by the absence of alpha or paired-chain data. V-gene and J-gene trimming of TCR beta chains was associated with a missense DCLRE1C variant in a later genetic analysis, and the association was replicated in an independent cohort. It was suggested by the authors that the approach could potentially be generalized to other disease states and immunological phenotypes. Assigning TCR associations to individual alleles was difficult when HLA alleles, especially DR and DQ, strongly co-occurred. A later analysis associated 15,000 or so TCR beta sequences with specific HLA alleles at a false discovery rate of 0.05. A further reported finding was that TCR beta sequences accurately predicted the HLA-A and HLA-B alleles for most subjects in the first cohort. In a later analysis, the rate of TCR association differed among HLA loci, with DRB1 alleles having the most associated TCRs and HLA-C alleles having the fewest. Some IMGT-functional V segments, including TRBV6-2 and TRBV6-3, could not be distinguished by the 87-base-pair reads and were therefore excluded. A total of 150 or so TCR beta chains were listed by the study as associated with cytomegalovirus. In a later analysis, most CMV-associated TCR beta chains were found to appear HLA-restricted, with HLA associations seemingly driven largely by CMV exposure. In a later analysis, HLA-associated TCR beta chains were found to be more clonally expanded and to have lower generation probabilities than equally common non-associated chains. Correlated functional status among segregating V segments might reflect linkage disequilibrium, but an unknown experimental factor could not be ruled out. Immune exposure information for the cohort was limited to CMV serostatus. Compared with the approximately 710-donor mean, donors in an Asian-associated ancestry cluster had fewer N-insertions in productive TCRs, according to a later genetic analysis. An earlier analysis of some 560 of the donors showed that most TCR beta V segments appeared in productive rearrangements either about 90% or about 30% of the time, which broadly matched IMGT annotations. The earlier analysis of 587 of the donors excluded some 15 rarely observed V segments, including chromosome 9 orphons, because counts were too low. A cluster of highly shared sequence variants was judged likely to represent a technical artifact of the sequencing pipeline. The classifier was reported to diagnose cytomegalovirus status with high specificity and sensitivity in both the original cohort and the validation cohort. In vitro tests confirmed that three of the cytomegalovirus-associated TCR beta chains recognize cytomegalovirus antigens. Across donors, most TCR sequences were observed very rarely, whereas some public TCRs were present in many individuals. HLA typing was unavailable for some donors at each locus, so association tests used only the typed subset.

A word on this clone: The target of this receptor is not known. No base quality values were provided; no much bigger clone lies one nucleotide off.

This TCR was recovered from a human donor in good health. Sequenced material: PBMCs. The sequence is built from TRBV23-1 and TRBJ2-6; the D gene identity is not certain. TRBV23-1 falls under the ORF class, with uncertain function. The nucleotide sequence reads TGCGCCAGCAGTCGAGGTAGTGGCCCCAAGGCCAACGTCCTGACTTTC. It is translated as CASSRGSGPKANVLTF.